This TCR beta chain was recovered during a study of T cell changes during pregnancy in multiple sclerosis. The method was immunoSEQ multiplex PCR; TCRdb's version includes in-frame clones alone and lacks a portion of them. The sample holds tens of thousands of clones; roughly 93% are singletons and the top ten take 3% to 4.5%. The germline V and J ends were trimmed by 2 bases and 0 bases, with 7 bases remaining between them. Germline CDR1 and CDR2: MNHEY and SMNVEV (reference sequence). The CDR3 contains 14 residues. V usage is TRBV27 and J usage is TRBJ1-1, with TRBD1 as a possible D gene (5 bases). The source was CD8+ T cells from peripheral blood mononuclear cells, collected after pregnancy. The source of this sequence is a female donor with multiple sclerosis, enrolled in a pregnancy study. The CDR3 DNA reads as TGTGCCAGCAGTTTAACCAGGGTGAACACTGAAGCTTTCTTT. This sequence encodes CASSLTRVNTEAFF.